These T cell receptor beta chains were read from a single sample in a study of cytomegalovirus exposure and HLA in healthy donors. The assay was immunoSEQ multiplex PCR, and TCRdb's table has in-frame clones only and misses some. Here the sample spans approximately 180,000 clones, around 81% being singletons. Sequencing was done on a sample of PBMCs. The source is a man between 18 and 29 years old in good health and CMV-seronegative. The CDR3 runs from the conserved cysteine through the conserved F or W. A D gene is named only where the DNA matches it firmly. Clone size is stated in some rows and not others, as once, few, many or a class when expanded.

cdr3_nt: TGTGCCAGCAGCTTACGGGCCTACGAGCAGTACTTC
cdr3_aa: CASSLRAYEQYF
j_call: TRBJ2-7
clone_size: few
v_call: TRBV7-2
d_call: .

cdr3_nt: TGTGCCAGTAGTATTGAGGGACAGACCTATGGCTACACCTTC
cdr3_aa: CASSIEGQTYGYTF
j_call: TRBJ1-2
clone_size: .
v_call: TRBV19
d_call: TRBD1

cdr3_nt: TGTGCCAGCAGATACCCCTACGGGGGTAGGGGGCGCCTCACAGATACGCAGTATTTT
cdr3_aa: CASRYPYGGRGRLTDTQYF
j_call: TRBJ2-3
clone_size: .
v_call: TRBV5-6
d_call: .

cdr3_nt: TGTGCCAGCACTCGCAGGACAGTGAACACTGAAGCTTTCTTT
cdr3_aa: CASTRRTVNTEAFF
j_call: TRBJ1-1
clone_size: .
v_call: TRBV6-6
d_call: .

cdr3_nt: TGTGCCCTAAGTAGGGTTGCGGGAGGAAACACCATATATTTT
cdr3_aa: CALSRVAGGNTIYF
j_call: TRBJ1-3
clone_size: .
v_call: TRBV30
d_call: .

cdr3_nt: TGCGCCAGCAGCTTGGGGCAGGGGGCACCCTACGAGCAGTACTTC
cdr3_aa: CASSLGQGAPYEQYF
j_call: TRBJ2-7
clone_size: .
v_call: TRBV5-1
d_call: TRBD1

cdr3_nt: TGTGCCAGCAGTCAGCAAGACGGGGGTGGTCAGCCCCAGCATTTT
cdr3_aa: CASSQQDGGGQPQHF
j_call: TRBJ1-5
clone_size: .
v_call: TRBV9
d_call: .

cdr3_nt: TGTGCTAGTGGTTTGGGCAGACAGTGGAGCACAGATACGCAGTATTTT
cdr3_aa: CASGLGRQWSTDTQYF
j_call: TRBJ2-3
clone_size: .
v_call: TRBV12-5
d_call: .

cdr3_nt: TGTGCCAGCAGTCCAGTGAACACTGAAGCTTTCTTT
cdr3_aa: CASSPVNTEAFF
j_call: TRBJ1-1
clone_size: .
v_call: TRBV6-6
d_call: .

cdr3_nt: TGCGCCAGCAGCCAAGATCCAGGACAGGGGGGGAATGAGCAGTTCTTC
cdr3_aa: CASSQDPGQGGNEQFF
j_call: TRBJ2-1
clone_size: .
v_call: TRBV4-3
d_call: TRBD1

cdr3_nt: TGTGCCAGCAGTGAAGGGTCCGGGACAGGGATCAACTATGGCTACACCTTC
cdr3_aa: CASSEGSGTGINYGYTF
j_call: TRBJ1-2
clone_size: .
v_call: TRBV6-1
d_call: TRBD1

cdr3_nt: TGTGCCAGCAGCCGCCGGCTAGGCGGGAACACTGAAGCTTTCTTT
cdr3_aa: CASSRRLGGNTEAFF
j_call: TRBJ1-1
clone_size: once
v_call: TRBV11-2
d_call: .

cdr3_nt: TGTGCCAGTAGTATATCCCGGACAGGGGAGGAGACCCAGTACTTC
cdr3_aa: CASSISRTGEETQYF
j_call: TRBJ2-5
clone_size: .
v_call: TRBV19
d_call: TRBD1

cdr3_nt: TGTGCCAGCAGCACCCCCGGGACAGGGGGTTTACCGGGAGGGACGAGGGAGCAGTTCTTC
cdr3_aa: CASSTPGTGGLPGGTREQFF
j_call: TRBJ2-1
clone_size: .
v_call: TRBV9
d_call: TRBD1

cdr3_nt: TGTGCCAGCGATAGGAACACCGGGGAGCTGTTTTTT
cdr3_aa: CASDRNTGELFF
j_call: TRBJ2-2
clone_size: .
v_call: TRBV19
d_call: .

cdr3_nt: TGTGCCAGCAGCCTCCGACTAGCGGGAGGGTTGAGCTCCTACAATGAGCAGTTCTTC
cdr3_aa: CASSLRLAGGLSSYNEQFF
j_call: TRBJ2-1
clone_size: .
v_call: TRBV7-6
d_call: TRBD2

cdr3_nt: TGTGCCAGCAGTGAAGGGACAGGGGTCTATGGCTACACCTTC
cdr3_aa: CASSEGTGVYGYTF
j_call: TRBJ1-2
clone_size: .
v_call: TRBV2
d_call: TRBD1

cdr3_nt: TGTGCCAGCTCACCCGCCCCGGGACTAGCGACCTACAATGAGCAGTTCTTC
cdr3_aa: CASSPAPGLATYNEQFF
j_call: TRBJ2-1
clone_size: .
v_call: TRBV18
d_call: TRBD2

cdr3_nt: TGCGCCAGCAGCTTGACGGGGGGCGACTACGAGCAGTACTTC
cdr3_aa: CASSLTGGDYEQYF
j_call: TRBJ2-7
clone_size: .
v_call: TRBV5-1
d_call: .

cdr3_nt: TGTGCCAGCAGTGCAACTCCAGGGGGCATTGAAAAGACCCAGTACTTC
cdr3_aa: CASSATPGGIEKTQYF
j_call: TRBJ2-5
clone_size: .
v_call: TRBV25-1
d_call: TRBD1

cdr3_nt: TGTGCCTGGAGTCGGGACAGCAGCTCCTACAATGAGCAGTTCTTC
cdr3_aa: CAWSRDSSSYNEQFF
j_call: TRBJ2-1
clone_size: .
v_call: TRBV30
d_call: TRBD1

cdr3_nt: TGTGCCAGCAGTTTCGCGGGAGAGGGGGCCTACGAGCAGTACTTC
cdr3_aa: CASSFAGEGAYEQYF
j_call: TRBJ2-7
clone_size: once
v_call: TRBV27
d_call: .

cdr3_nt: TGTGCCAGCAGCCCACAGGTCTCGATGGGGAACACTGAAGCTTTCTTT
cdr3_aa: CASSPQVSMGNTEAFF
j_call: TRBJ1-1
clone_size: .
v_call: TRBV9
d_call: .

cdr3_nt: TGTGCCAGCAGCTTGGCCGGCGGCAGGGGGGCTTTCTTT
cdr3_aa: CASSLAGGRGAFF
j_call: TRBJ1-1
clone_size: once
v_call: TRBV5-6
d_call: TRBD1

cdr3_nt: TGTGCCAGCAGCCCCGGGGGGGATCGCACAGAGACCCAGTACTTC
cdr3_aa: CASSPGGDRTETQYF
j_call: TRBJ2-5
clone_size: .
v_call: TRBV11-3
d_call: TRBD2

cdr3_nt: TGCAGCGTTGAGGACTGGACTAGCGGGAGAAGCTACAATGAGCAGTTCTTC
cdr3_aa: CSVEDWTSGRSYNEQFF
j_call: TRBJ2-1
clone_size: .
v_call: TRBV29-1
d_call: TRBD2

cdr3_nt: TGTGCCAGCAGCTTAGGAGACGACAGGGGCACTGAAGCTTTCTTT
cdr3_aa: CASSLGDDRGTEAFF
j_call: TRBJ1-1
clone_size: few
v_call: TRBV11-2
d_call: TRBD1

cdr3_nt: TGCGCCAGCAGCCTCGGACTAGCATTGCCTCTTGAGCAGTTCTTC
cdr3_aa: CASSLGLALPLEQFF
j_call: TRBJ2-1
clone_size: once
v_call: TRBV4-3
d_call: TRBD2

cdr3_nt: TGCGCCAGCAGTTCCGGAAGAGGCTCGGCGCAGGAAGCTTTCTTT
cdr3_aa: CASSSGRGSAQEAFF
j_call: TRBJ1-1
clone_size: .
v_call: TRBV10-1
d_call: .

cdr3_nt: TGCGCCAGCAGCCAACCCGGTGGTCATGGGCAGTTCTTC
cdr3_aa: CASSQPGGHGQFF
j_call: TRBJ2-1
clone_size: .
v_call: TRBV4-3
d_call: .

cdr3_nt: TGTGCCAGCAGCCTGACCGCGACCGGGACTATAAACAATGAGCAGTTCTTC
cdr3_aa: CASSLTATGTINNEQFF
j_call: TRBJ2-1
clone_size: .
v_call: TRBV7-2
d_call: TRBD2

cdr3_nt: TGTGCCAGCAGCTTGCAGGGGGCCACTGAAGCTTTCTTT
cdr3_aa: CASSLQGATEAFF
j_call: TRBJ1-1
clone_size: .
v_call: TRBV7-2
d_call: TRBD1

cdr3_nt: TGTGCCTGGAGTGTAGGAGGAGGGGATCAGCCCCAGCATTTT
cdr3_aa: CAWSVGGGDQPQHF
j_call: TRBJ1-5
clone_size: .
v_call: TRBV30
d_call: .

cdr3_nt: TGTGCCAGCAGCTTGGGTGGACAGAACTCCCCTAACTATGGCTACACCTTC
cdr3_aa: CASSLGGQNSPNYGYTF
j_call: TRBJ1-2
clone_size: once
v_call: TRBV5-4
d_call: .

cdr3_nt: TGTGCCAGCAGTTACTCGAGCGGGGGGGCCGCGGAGACCCAGTACTTC
cdr3_aa: CASSYSSGGAAETQYF
j_call: TRBJ2-5
clone_size: .
v_call: TRBV6-5
d_call: TRBD2

cdr3_nt: TGTGCCAGCAGCTCGCCCCCGACTAGCGGGGCCTACGAGCAGTACTTC
cdr3_aa: CASSSPPTSGAYEQYF
j_call: TRBJ2-7
clone_size: .
v_call: TRBV9
d_call: TRBD2

cdr3_nt: TGCGCCAGCGGGGGGAACAATGAGCAGTTCTTC
cdr3_aa: CASGGNNEQFF
j_call: TRBJ2-1
clone_size: .
v_call: TRBV5-1
d_call: .

cdr3_nt: TGCGCCAGCAGCTTGGAAGGGGGCCGTCAGCCCCAGCATTTT
cdr3_aa: CASSLEGGRQPQHF
j_call: TRBJ1-5
clone_size: .
v_call: TRBV5-1
d_call: TRBD1

cdr3_nt: TGTGCCAGCAGTTACGGGACTATGCAAGAGACCCAGTACTTC
cdr3_aa: CASSYGTMQETQYF
j_call: TRBJ2-5
clone_size: .
v_call: TRBV6-5
d_call: TRBD2

cdr3_nt: TGCGCCAGCAGCTTCAACAGGGTTACTGAAGCTTTCTTT
cdr3_aa: CASSFNRVTEAFF
j_call: TRBJ1-1
clone_size: .
v_call: TRBV5-1
d_call: .

cdr3_nt: TGTGCCAGCAGTTACTCGGGTGAACAGGCCCCCTACGAGCAGTACTTC
cdr3_aa: CASSYSGEQAPYEQYF
j_call: TRBJ2-7
clone_size: few
v_call: TRBV6-6
d_call: .

cdr3_nt: TGCAGCGTGCGGGGGGGGGAAACCTACGAGCAGTACTTC
cdr3_aa: CSVRGGETYEQYF
j_call: TRBJ2-7
clone_size: .
v_call: TRBV29-1
d_call: TRBD2